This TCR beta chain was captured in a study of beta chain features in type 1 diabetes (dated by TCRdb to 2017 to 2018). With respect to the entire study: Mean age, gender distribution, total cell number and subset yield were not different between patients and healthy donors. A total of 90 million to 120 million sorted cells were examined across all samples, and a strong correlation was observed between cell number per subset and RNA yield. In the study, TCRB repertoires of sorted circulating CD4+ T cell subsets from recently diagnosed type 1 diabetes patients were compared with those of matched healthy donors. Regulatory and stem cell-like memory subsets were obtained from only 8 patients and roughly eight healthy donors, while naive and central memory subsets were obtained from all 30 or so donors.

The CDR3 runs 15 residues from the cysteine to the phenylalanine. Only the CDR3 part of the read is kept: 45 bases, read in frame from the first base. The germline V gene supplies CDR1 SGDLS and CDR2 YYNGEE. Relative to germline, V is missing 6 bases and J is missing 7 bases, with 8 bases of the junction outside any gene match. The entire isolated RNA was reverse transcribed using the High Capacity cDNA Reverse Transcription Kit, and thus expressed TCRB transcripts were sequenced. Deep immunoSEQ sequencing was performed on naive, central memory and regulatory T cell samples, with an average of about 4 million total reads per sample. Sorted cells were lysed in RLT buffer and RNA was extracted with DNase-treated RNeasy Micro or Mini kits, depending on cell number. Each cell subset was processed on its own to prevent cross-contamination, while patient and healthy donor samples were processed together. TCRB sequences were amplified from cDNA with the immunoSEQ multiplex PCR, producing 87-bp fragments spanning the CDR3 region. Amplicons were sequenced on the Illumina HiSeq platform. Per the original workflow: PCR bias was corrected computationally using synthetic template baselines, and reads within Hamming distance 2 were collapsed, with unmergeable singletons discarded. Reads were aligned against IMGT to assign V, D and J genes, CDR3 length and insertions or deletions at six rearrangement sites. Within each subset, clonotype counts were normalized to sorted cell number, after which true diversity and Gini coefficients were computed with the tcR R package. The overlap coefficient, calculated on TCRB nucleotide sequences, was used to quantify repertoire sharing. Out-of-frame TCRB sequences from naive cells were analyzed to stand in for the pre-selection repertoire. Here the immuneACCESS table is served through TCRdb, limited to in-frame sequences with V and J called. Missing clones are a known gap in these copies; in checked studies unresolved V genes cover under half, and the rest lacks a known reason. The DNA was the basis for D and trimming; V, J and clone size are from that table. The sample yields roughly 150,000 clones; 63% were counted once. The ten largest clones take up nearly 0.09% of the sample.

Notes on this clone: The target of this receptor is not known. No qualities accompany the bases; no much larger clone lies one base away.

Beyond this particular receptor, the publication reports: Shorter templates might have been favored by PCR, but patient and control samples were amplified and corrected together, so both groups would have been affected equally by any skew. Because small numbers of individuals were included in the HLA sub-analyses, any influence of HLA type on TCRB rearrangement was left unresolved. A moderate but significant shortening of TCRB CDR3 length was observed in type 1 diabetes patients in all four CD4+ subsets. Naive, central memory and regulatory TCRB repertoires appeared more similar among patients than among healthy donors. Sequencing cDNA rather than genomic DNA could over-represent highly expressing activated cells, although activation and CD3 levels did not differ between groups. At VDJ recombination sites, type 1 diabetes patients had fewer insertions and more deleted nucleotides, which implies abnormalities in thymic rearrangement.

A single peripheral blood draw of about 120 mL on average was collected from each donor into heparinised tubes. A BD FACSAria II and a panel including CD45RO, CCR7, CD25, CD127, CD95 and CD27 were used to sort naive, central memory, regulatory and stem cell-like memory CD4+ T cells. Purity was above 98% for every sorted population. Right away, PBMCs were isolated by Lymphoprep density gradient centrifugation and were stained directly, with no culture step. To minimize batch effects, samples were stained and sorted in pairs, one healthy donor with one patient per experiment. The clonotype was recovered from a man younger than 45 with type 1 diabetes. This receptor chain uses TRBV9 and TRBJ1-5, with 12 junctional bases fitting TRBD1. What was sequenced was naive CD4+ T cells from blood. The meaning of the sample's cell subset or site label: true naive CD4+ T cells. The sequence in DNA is TGTGCCAGCACCCCCGGGACAGGGGGCTGGCAGCCCCAGCATTTT. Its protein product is CASTPGTGGWQPQHF.